The T cell receptor (beta chain) described here comes from a study of T cell repertoires in cytomegalovirus infection (dated by TCRdb to between 2019 and 2020). Background on the whole study: Donor HLA type was relevant to the analysis, as public TCR beta signatures indicated carriage of CMV infection together with the matching HLA type.

The full study reports these points: The ex vivo response was dominated by HLA-C-restricted CMV-specific TCR beta clonotypes, which also provided the single most frequent clonotype in two of eight donors. In both this cohort and an independent cohort of 352 donors, the cumulative frequency of public TCR beta family members distinguished carriers of CMV infection plus the relevant HLA type.

CDR1 and CDR2 are drawn from the germline V gene: KGHDR, SFDVKD. V loses 9 bases of germline sequence and J loses 1 base, and the interval between the two ends is 11 bases. From its cysteine to its phenylalanine, the CDR3 spans 13 amino acids. CDR3 DNA is the only sequence kept; it has 39 bases, read in frame from the first base. A word on this clonotype: The clone's antigen remains unknown. A much larger clone lies one base from this, so it may be a read error.

These reads were obtained on an Illumina HiSeq 1500. Clones were called with MiXCR by TCRdb after fastp trimmed the public reads at Q25, and only in-frame beta chains were retained. Every distinct CDR3 protein forms one entry, paired with its most common genes and DNA. The sample table contains about 250,000 distinct CDR3 sequences; only one count was recorded for 6% to 8% of them. The top ten hold around 6.9% of the sample. The TCR was taken from a human donor in good health (CMV status not recorded). Some clones in this sample may be carry-over from other donors' samples. Material for sequencing was PBMCs. The chain is assembled from TRBV24-1 and TRBJ1-1; the D gene lacks a confident call. The nucleotide sequence reads TGTGCCACCTCGGATACCGGGAACACTGAAGCTTTCTTT. It translates to CATSDTGNTEAFF.